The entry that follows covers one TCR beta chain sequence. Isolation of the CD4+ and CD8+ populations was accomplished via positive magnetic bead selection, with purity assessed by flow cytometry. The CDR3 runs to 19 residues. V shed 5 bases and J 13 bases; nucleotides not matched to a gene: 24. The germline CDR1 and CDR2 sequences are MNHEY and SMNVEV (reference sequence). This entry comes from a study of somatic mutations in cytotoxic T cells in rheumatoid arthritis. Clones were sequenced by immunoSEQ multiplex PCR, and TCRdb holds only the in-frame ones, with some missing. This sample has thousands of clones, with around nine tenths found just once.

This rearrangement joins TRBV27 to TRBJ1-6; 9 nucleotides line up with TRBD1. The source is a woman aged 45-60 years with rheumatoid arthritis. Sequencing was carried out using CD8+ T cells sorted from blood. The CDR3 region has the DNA TGTGCCAGCAGTGCTACCGGGACAGGGAATAGTCTTTTGTATTGGCCCCTCCACTTT. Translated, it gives CASSATGTGNSLLYWPLHF.